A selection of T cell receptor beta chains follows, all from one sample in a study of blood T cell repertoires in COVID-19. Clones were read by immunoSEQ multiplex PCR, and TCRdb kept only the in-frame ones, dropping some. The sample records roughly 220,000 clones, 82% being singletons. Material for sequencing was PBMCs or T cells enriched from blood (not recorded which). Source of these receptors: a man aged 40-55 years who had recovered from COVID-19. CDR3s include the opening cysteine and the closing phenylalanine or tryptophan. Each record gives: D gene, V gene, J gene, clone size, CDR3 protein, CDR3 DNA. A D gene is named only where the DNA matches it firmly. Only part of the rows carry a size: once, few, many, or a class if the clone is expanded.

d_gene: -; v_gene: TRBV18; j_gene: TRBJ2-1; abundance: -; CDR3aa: CASLSNGVDEQFF; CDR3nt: TGTGCCAGCTTAAGTAACGGGGTGGATGAGCAGTTCTTC
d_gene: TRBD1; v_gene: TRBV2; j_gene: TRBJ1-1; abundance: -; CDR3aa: CASRAGGITEAFF; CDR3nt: TGTGCCAGCAGGGCAGGGGGCATTACTGAAGCTTTCTTT
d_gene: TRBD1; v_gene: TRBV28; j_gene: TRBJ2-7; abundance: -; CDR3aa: CASSSTGSGAYEQYF; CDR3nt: TGTGCCAGCAGTTCGACAGGGTCTGGGGCCTACGAGCAGTACTTC
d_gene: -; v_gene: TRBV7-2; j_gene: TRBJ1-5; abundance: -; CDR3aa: CASSQNRDNQPQHF; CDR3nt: TGTGCCAGCAGCCAAAACAGGGACAATCAGCCCCAGCATTTT
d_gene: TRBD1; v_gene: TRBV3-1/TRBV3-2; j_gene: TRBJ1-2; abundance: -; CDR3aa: CASSSQGAGYGYTF; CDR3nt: TGTGCCAGCAGCTCGCAGGGGGCTGGGTATGGCTACACCTTC
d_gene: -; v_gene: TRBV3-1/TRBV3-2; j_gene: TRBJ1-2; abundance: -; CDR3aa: CASSPLRGLWYGYTF; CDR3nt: TGTGCCAGCAGCCCCCTGAGAGGCCTCTGGTATGGCTACACCTTC
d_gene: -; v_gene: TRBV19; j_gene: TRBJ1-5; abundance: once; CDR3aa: CASNNRDGRNQPQHF; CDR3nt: TGTGCCAGTAATAACAGGGATGGGCGCAATCAGCCCCAGCATTTT
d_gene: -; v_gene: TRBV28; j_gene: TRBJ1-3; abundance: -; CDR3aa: CASSYRESSGNTIYF; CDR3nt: TGTGCCAGCAGTTACAGGGAGAGCTCTGGAAACACCATATATTTT
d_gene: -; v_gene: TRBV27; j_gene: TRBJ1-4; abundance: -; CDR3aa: CASSLSEDSDEKLFF; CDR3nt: TGTGCCAGCAGCCTAAGCGAGGACTCGGATGAAAAACTGTTTTTT
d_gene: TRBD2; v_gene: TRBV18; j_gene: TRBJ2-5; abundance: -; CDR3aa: CASSPRLGGGETQYF; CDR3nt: TGTGCCAGCTCACCACGGCTAGGCGGGGGAGAGACCCAGTACTTC